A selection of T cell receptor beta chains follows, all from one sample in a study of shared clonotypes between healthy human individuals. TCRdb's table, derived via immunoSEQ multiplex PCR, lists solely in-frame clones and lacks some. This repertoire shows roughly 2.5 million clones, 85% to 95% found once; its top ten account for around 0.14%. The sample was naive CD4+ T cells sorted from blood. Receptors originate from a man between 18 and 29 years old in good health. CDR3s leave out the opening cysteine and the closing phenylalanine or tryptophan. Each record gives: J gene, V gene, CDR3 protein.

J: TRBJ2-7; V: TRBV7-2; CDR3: ASSLVGSSYEQY
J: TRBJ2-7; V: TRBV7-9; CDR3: ASSLVGVKGAYEQY
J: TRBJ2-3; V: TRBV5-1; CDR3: ASSPGQNTDTQY
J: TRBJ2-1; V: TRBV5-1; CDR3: ASSLATIPYNEQF
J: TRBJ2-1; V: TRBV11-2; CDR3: ASSLESSSHNEQF
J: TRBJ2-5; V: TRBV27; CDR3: ASSSSAWETQY
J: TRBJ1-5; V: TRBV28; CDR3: ASSEGTGGSNQPQH
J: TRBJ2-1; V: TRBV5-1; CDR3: ASSRGQPYNEQF
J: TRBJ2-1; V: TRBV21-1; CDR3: ASSKPGTSGRDEQF
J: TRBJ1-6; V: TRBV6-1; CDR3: ASSERVYNSPLH
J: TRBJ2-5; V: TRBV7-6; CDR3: ASSLGTPRPETQY
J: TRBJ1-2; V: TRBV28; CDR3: ASSGGGNYGYT
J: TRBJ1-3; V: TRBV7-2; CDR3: ASSATGGASGNTIY
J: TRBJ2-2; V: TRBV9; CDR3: ASSASSGPAKELF
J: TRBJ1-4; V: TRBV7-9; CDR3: ASRGGGATNEKLF
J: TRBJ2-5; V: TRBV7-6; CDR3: ASSPTIFRTGGRGETQY
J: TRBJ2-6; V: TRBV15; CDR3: ATSRERGEAGANVLT
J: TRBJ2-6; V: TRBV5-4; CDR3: ATRKGQHSGANVLT
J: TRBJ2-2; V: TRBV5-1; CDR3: ASSLGRATGELF
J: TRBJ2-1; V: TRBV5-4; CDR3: ASSFTSAGGPNEQF
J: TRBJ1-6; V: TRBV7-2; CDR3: ASRDPGAPLH
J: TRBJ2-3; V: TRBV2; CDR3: ASRVGAETDTQY
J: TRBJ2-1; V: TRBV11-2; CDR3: ASSLRRLADYNEQF
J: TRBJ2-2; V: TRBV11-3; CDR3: ASSPDPGVGDGELF
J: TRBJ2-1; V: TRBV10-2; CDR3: ASTTTSGDYNEQF
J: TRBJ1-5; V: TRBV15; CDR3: ATSGDRGQPQH
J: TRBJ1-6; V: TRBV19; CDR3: ASNEVYNSPLH
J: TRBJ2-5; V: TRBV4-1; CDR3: ASSQEGQTASGETQY
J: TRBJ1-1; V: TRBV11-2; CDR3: ASSPGYWGAVNTEAF
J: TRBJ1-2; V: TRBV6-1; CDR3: ASSRTGVGYT
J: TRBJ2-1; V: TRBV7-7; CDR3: ASSLSSAHNEQF
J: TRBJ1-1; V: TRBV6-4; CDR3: ASTFNDRNTEAF
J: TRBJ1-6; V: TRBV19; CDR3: ASSLSGTGYNSPLH
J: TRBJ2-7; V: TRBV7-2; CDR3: ASSGRREGQYEQY
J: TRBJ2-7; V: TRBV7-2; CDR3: ASSLDGGSREQY
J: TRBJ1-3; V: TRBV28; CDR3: ASSLERPKPGE
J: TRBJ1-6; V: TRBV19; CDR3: ASSISPGSAINSPLH
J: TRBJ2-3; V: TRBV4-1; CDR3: ASSQGSGPGQGADTQY
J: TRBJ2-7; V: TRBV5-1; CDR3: ASSKSPSLPGEQY
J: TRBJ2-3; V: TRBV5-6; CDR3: ASSLVGTNTDTQY
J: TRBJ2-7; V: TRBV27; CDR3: ASSSAPGLAGAYEQY
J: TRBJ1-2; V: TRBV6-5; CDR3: ASSRDLLGYT
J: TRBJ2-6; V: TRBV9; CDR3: ASASQGSNVLT
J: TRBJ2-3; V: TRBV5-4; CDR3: ASSLGALATDTQY
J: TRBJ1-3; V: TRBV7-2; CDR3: ASTPQRFSGNTIY